The T cell receptor beta chain described here comes from a study of CD8 T cells in ankylosing spondylitis. On this clonotype: Its antigen is not identified.

Via MiXCR, TCRdb re-called the 5' RACE reads, giving one row per CDR3 protein. The top ten hold less than 8% of the sample, which has under 250,000 distinct CDR3 sequences, about 10% seen once. Germline-derived CDR1 and CDR2 are SGHRS and YFSETQ. The CDR3 totals 15 residues. V lost 4 bases to trimming and J lost 6 bases; unmatched junction nucleotides: 5. Points from the study as a whole: Disease-linked clones reportedly showed significant enrichment in matched ankylosing spondylitis synovial fluid.

The chain employs TRBV5-1 and TRBJ1-6; 9 bases are shared with TRBD1. The sequencing input was blood, either unsorted or a sorted T cell fraction (not recorded which). The sequence came from a male donor with ankylosing spondylitis or in good health (not recorded which). CDR3 sequence: CASSLWTGVNSPLHF. DNA for the CDR3: TGCGCCAGCAGCCTTTGGACAGGGGTTAATTCACCCCTCCACTTT.